This T cell receptor (beta chain) appears in the sequencing data of a study of blood T cell repertoires in COVID-19. The V gene lost 6 bases and the J gene lost 0 bases, with 12 bases spanning the gap. Looked up from germline, CDR1 is LNHDA and CDR2 is SQIVND (reference sequence). The CDR3 loop spans 15 amino acids. This table comes from immunoSEQ multiplex PCR, and its TCRdb copy is limited to in-frame clones, with some not included. The repertoire has 72,000 or so clones, approximately 89% of them found once; the top ten carry approximately 1.5%. The receptor's source is a man in his sixties with acute or convalescent COVID-19. This chain joins TRBV19 and TRBJ1-3; D is unclear. The sample taken for sequencing was peripheral blood. CDR3 in amino acids: CASSISPSSGNTIYF. Written as DNA, the CDR3 is TGTGCCAGTAGCATATCTCCGTCCTCTGGAAACACCATATATTTT.